This TCR beta chain is from a study of shared clonotypes between healthy human individuals. Study findings and constraints: Rarefaction analysis demonstrated incomplete sorted-subset sequencing notwithstanding large depth. The naive CD4 repertoires of a handful of donors were compared, and about 5% of clonotypes were shared.

Turning to this clone: Its matching antigen is unknown.

The protocol was immunoSEQ multiplex PCR, while the TCRdb copy is restricted to in-frame clones and leaves out a portion. Of 2 million to 2.5 million clones listed, roughly 93% are singletons. The clonotype originates from a young man in good health. Some clones in this sample may be carry-over from other donors' samples. What was sequenced was naive CD4+ T cells from PBMCs. As for subset: CD45RA+ positively selected.

Here the CDR3 reads CASSGTGGWQPQHF. In nucleotides, the CDR3 is TGTGCCAGCAGTGGCACAGGGGGCTGGCAGCCCCAGCATTTT. V and J are TRBV6-1 and TRBJ1-5, with 9 bases lining up with TRBD1. CDR3 length: 14 residues. Germline values: CDR1 MNHNS, CDR2 SASEGT. V lost 4 bases and J lost 7; bases outside the gene matches: 5.